The entry below gives a single T cell receptor (beta chain) sequence along with its context. Its antigen is unidentified. The data were taken from a study of T cells in Graves' hyperthyroidism and ophthalmopathy. The CDR3 is made up of 15 amino acids. Trimming shortened V by 1 base and J by 4 bases, and 12 bases separated the two germline ends. The V gene's germline CDR1 is SGHAT and CDR2 FQDESV (reference sequence). TCR beta CDR3 regions were amplified from RNA transcripts. The TCR CDR3 was amplified in a first-round RT-PCR using the HTBI primer set. TCRdb re-analysed the multiplex PCR reads in MiXCR, keeping a single row per CDR3 protein. In the table there are hundreds of thousands of distinct CDR3 sequences, about 15% of which are singletons. For ophthalmopathy patients, the Clinical Activity Score was at least 3 and the NOSPECS grade at least 4; duration was under 3 months. Regarding the study as a whole: The model made its ophthalmopathy prediction, and onset followed a median approximately 6 months later. Researchers report that a 13 V-J model separated ophthalmopathy from stable hyperthyroidism.

The chain uses TRBV11-1 and TRBJ2-3; D gene ambiguous. The TCR comes from a woman aged 35 to 49 with Graves' ophthalmopathy. The specimen was blood. As DNA, the CDR3 is TGTGCCAGCAGCTTAGGAACTCCTGGCGCAGATACGCAGTATTTT. Translating it yields CASSLGTPGADTQYF.